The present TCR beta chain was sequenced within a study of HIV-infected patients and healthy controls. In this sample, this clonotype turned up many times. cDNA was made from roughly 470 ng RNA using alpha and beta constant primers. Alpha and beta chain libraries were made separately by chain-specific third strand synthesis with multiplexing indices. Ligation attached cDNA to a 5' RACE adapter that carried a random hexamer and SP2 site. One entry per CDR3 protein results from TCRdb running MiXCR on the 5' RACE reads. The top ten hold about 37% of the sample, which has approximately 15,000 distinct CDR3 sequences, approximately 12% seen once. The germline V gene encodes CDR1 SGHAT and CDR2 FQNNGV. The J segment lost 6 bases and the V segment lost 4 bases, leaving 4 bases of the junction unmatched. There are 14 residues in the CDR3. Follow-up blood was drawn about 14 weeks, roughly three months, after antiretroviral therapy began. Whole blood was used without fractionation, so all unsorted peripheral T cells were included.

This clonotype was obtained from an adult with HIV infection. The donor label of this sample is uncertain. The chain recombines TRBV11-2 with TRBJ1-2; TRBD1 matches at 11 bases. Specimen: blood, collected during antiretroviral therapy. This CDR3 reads CASSWTGGADGYTF. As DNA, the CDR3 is TGTGCCAGCAGCTGGACAGGGGGCGCCGATGGCTACACCTTC.